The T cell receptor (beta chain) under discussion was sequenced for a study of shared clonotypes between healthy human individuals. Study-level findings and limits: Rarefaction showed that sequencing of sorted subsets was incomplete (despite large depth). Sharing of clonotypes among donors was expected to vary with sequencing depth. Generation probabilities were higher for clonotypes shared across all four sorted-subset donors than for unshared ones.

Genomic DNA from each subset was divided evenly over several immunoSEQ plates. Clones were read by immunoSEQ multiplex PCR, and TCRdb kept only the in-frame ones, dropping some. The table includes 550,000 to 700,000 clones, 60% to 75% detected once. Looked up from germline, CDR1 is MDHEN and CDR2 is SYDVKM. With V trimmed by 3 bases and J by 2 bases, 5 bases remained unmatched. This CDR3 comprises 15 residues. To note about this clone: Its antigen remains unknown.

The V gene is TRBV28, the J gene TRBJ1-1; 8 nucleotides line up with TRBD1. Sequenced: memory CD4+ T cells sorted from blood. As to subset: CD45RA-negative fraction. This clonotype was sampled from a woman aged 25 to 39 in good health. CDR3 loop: CASSLSGQGNTEAFF. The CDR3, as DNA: TGTGCCAGCAGTTTGTCAGGACAGGGAAACACTGAAGCTTTCTTT.